Listed below are T cell receptor beta chains from one sample, sequenced in a study of blood T cell repertoires in COVID-19. Measured with immunoSEQ multiplex PCR; TCRdb has only the in-frame clones, and not every one. The sample gives 190,000 or so clones, approximately 81% of which show up once; approximately 18% is in the top ten. Sample: PBMCs or T cells enriched from blood (not recorded which). Receptors were obtained from a man in his forties who had recovered from COVID-19. The CDR3 runs from the conserved cysteine through the conserved F or W. The D gene is left open where the match is weak. Size tells how often a clone was seen (once, few, many) or the class of an expanded clone, and some rows leave it out.

.,TRBJ1-4,TRBV6-1,few,TGTGCCAGCAGTGAGGGTAACCGGGTAGCCTTT,CASSEGNRVAF
.,TRBJ1-2,TRBV6-5,.,TGTGCCAGCAGTTACTCAGCGGGAACCTATGGCTACACCTTC,CASSYSAGTYGYTF
.,TRBJ1-3,TRBV5-1,.,TGCGCCAGCAGCTTGGGCCACGAGAACGTCGGAAACACCATATATTTT,CASSLGHENVGNTIYF
.,TRBJ2-7,TRBV27,.,TGTGCCAGCGCACCAGGGTTGGGAACCTACGAGCAGTACTTC,CASAPGLGTYEQYF
TRBD2,TRBJ2-7,TRBV5-1,.,TGCGCCAGCAGCTTGGTTAGGTTAGAGGGACTAGCTTACGAGCAGTACTTC,CASSLVRLEGLAYEQYF
TRBD2,TRBJ2-3,TRBV7-3,few,TGTGCCAGCAGCTTCACGGGAGGGGGTTCAGATACGCAGTATTTT,CASSFTGGGSDTQYF
TRBD2,TRBJ2-7,TRBV19,.,TGTGCCAGTAGTACGTTTATGGGGACTAGCGGGTCCCGCTCCTACGAGCAGTACTTC,CASSTFMGTSGSRSYEQYF
TRBD1,TRBJ1-1,TRBV18,.,TGTGCCAGCTCACTCGGACAGGGGAGTGGGACTGAAGCTTTCTTT,CASSLGQGSGTEAFF
.,TRBJ2-7,TRBV7-6,.,TGTGCCAGCAGCTTAGAAGGGGGATCGGGTTCCTACTACTACGAGCAGTACTTC,CASSLEGGSGSYYYEQYF
.,TRBJ1-1,TRBV5-1,once,TGCGCCAGCAGCTTGTCTGGTATGCGCACTGAAGCTTTCTTT,CASSLSGMRTEAFF
.,TRBJ2-7,TRBV7-2,.,TGTGCCAGCAGCTTAGAACATTACGTCTCCTACGAGCAGTACTTC,CASSLEHYVSYEQYF
TRBD2,TRBJ2-1,TRBV6-4,.,TGTGCCAGCAGCCCACTAGCGGGAGATGGTAATGAGCAGTTCTTC,CASSPLAGDGNEQFF
TRBD1,TRBJ2-7,TRBV5-4,once,TGTGCCAGCAGCACTCAACAGGGGGCAGGCGAGCAGTACTTC,CASSTQQGAGEQYF